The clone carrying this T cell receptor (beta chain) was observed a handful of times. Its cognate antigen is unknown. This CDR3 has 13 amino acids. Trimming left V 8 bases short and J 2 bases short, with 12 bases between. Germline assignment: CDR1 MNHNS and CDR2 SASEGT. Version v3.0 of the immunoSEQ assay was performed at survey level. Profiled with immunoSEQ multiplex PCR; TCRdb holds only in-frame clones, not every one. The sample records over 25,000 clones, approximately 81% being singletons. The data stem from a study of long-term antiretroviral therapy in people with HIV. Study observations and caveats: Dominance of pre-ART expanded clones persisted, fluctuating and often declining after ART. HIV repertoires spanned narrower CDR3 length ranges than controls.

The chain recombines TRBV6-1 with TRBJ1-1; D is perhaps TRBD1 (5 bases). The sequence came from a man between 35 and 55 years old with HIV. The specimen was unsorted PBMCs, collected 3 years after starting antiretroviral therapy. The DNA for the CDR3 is TGTGCCAGCCTTGACAGCCTCAACACTGAAGCTTTCTTT. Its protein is CASLDSLNTEAFF.